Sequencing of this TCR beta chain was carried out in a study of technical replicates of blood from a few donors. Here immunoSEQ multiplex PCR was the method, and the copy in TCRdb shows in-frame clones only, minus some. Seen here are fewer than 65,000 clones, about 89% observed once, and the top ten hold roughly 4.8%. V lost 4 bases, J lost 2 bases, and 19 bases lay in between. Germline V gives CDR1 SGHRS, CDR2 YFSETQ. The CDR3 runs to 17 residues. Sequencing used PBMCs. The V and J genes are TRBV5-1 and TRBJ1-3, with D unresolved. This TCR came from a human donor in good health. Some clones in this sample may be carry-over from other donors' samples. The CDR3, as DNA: TGCGCCAGCAGCCCGGAGGCCGGACTCGGGGCTGGAAACACCATATATTTT. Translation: CASSPEAGLGAGNTIYF.